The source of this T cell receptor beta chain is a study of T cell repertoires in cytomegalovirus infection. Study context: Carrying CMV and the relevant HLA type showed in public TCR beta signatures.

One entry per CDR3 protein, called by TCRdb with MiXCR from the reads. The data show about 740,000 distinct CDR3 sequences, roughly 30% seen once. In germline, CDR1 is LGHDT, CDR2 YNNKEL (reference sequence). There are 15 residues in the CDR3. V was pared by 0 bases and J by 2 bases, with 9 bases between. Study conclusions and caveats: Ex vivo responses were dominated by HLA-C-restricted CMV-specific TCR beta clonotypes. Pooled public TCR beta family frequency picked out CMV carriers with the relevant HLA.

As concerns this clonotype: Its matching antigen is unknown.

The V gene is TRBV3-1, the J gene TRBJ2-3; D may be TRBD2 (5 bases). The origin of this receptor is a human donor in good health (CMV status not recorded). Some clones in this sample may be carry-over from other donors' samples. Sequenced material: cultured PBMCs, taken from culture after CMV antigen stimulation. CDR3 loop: CASSQDGVDTDTQYF. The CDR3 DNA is TGTGCCAGCAGCCAAGACGGGGTTGACACAGATACGCAGTATTTT.